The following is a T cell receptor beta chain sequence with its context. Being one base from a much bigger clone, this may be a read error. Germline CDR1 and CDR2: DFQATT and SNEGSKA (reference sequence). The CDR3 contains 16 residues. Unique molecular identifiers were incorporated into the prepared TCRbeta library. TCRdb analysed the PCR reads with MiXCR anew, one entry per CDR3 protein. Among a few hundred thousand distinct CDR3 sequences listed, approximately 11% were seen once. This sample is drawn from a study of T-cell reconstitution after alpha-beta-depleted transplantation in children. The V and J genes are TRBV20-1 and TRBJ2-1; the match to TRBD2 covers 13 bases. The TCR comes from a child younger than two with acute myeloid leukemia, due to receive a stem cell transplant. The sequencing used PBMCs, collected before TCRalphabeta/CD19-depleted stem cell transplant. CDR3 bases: TGCAGTGCACAGGGACTAGCGGGAATTTCCTGCAATGAGCAGTTCTTC. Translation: CSAQGLAGISCNEQFF.